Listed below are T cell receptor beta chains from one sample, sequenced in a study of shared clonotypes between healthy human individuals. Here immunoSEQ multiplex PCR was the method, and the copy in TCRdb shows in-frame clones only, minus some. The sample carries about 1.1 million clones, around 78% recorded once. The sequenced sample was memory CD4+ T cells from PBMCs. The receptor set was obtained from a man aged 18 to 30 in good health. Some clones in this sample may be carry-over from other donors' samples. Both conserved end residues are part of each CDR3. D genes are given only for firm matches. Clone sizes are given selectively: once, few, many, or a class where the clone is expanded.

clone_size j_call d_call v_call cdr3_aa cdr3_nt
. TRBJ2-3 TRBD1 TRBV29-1 CSAVGDRRDTQYF TGCAGCGCGGTAGGGGACAGACGAGATACGCAGTATTTT
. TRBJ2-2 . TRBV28 CASSFRTRGTGELFF TGTGCCAGCAGTTTCCGAACAAGAGGGACCGGGGAGCTGTTTTTT
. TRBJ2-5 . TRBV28 CASTTTTGLWETQYF TGTGCCAGCACCACGACCACGGGGCTATGGGAGACCCAGTACTTC
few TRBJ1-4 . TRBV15 CATSRGLAGDEKLFF TGTGCCACCAGCAGAGGTTTGGCAGGGGATGAAAAACTGTTTTTT
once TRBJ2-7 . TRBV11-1 CASSYRRETYEQYF TGTGCCAGCAGCTATCGTCGGGAAACCTACGAGCAGTACTTC
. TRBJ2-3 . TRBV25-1 CASSDPASTDTQYF TGTGCCAGCAGTGACCCGGCTAGCACAGATACGCAGTATTTT
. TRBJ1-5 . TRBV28 CASSLPLPGRTQPQHF TGTGCCAGCAGTTTACCCCTCCCGGGGAGGACTCAGCCCCAGCATTTT
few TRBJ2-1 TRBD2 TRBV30 CAWSVLGEGEQFF TGTGCCTGGAGTGTACTAGGGGAGGGGGAGCAGTTCTTC
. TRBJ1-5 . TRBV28 CASSSGYHRVNQPQHF TGTGCCAGCAGTTCTGGATACCACAGGGTGAATCAGCCCCAGCATTTT
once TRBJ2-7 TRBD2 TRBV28 CASSLRLAGVGEQYF TGTGCCAGCAGTTTACGACTAGCGGGAGTCGGCGAGCAGTACTTC
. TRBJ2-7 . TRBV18 CASSPPMRARELGEQYF TGTGCCAGCTCACCACCTATGCGGGCTCGGGAGTTAGGGGAGCAGTACTTC
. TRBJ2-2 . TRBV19 CASSKEGRSTFRDTGELFF TGTGCCAGTAGTAAAGAAGGACGTTCTACGTTTCGGGACACCGGGGAGCTGTTTTTT
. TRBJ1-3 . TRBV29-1 CSVSVDSGSGNTIYF TGCAGCGTTTCGGTGGACAGCGGCTCTGGAAACACCATATATTTT
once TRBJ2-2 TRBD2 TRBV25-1 CASSEASGRPNTGELFF TGTGCCAGCAGTGAAGCTAGCGGGAGGCCGAACACCGGGGAGCTGTTTTTT
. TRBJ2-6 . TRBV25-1 CASSPHRAGANVLTF TGTGCCAGCAGCCCGCACAGGGCTGGGGCCAACGTCCTGACTTTC
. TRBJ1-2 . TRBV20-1 CSAKNGYTF TGCAGTGCCAAGAATGGCTACACCTTC
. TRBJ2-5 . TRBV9 CASTKGETQYF TGTGCCAGCACCAAGGGGGAGACCCAGTACTTC
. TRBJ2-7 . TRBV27 CASRTLSSGSYEQYF TGTGCCAGCAGGACCCTCTCGAGCGGCTCCTACGAGCAGTACTTC
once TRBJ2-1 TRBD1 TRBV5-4 CASSRGQDSYNEQFF TGTGCCAGCAGCCGCGGACAGGACTCCTACAATGAGCAGTTCTTC
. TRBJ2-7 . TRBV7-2 CASSGISGYEQYF TGTGCCAGCAGCGGAATCAGCGGCTACGAGCAGTACTTC
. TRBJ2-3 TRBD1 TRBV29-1 CSVTGVATDTQYF TGCAGCGTTACAGGGGTGGCAACAGATACGCAGTATTTT
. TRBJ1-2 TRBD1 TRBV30 CASTPGQGRTGYTF TGTGCCTCGACGCCGGGACAGGGTAGAACAGGCTACACCTTC
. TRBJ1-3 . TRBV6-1 CTSSTGQSGNTIYF TGTACCAGCAGTACCGGACAGTCTGGAAACACCATATATTTT
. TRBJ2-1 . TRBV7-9 CAARRGGSTVEQFF TGTGCCGCCCGAAGGGGCGGGTCCACAGTTGAGCAGTTCTTC
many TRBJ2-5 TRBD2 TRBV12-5 CASGLVRAGEGETQYF TGTGCTAGTGGTTTGGTACGGGCGGGAGAAGGGGAGACCCAGTACTTC
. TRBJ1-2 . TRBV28 CASREGQASNYGYTF TGTGCCAGCAGAGAAGGACAAGCCAGTAACTATGGCTACACCTTC
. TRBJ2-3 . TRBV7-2 CASNPRWGSTDTQYF TGTGCCAGCAACCCTAGGTGGGGGAGCACAGATACGCAGTATTTT
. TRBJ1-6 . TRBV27 CASSLLARKGDSPLHF TGTGCCAGCAGTTTATTGGCCCGAAAAGGGGATTCACCCCTCCACTTT
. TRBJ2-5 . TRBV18 CASSHFQETQYF TGTGCCAGCTCACACTTCCAAGAGACCCAGTACTTC
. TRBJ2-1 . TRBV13 CASSLPGVGNEQFF TGTGCCAGCAGCTTACCGGGAGTCGGGAATGAGCAGTTCTTC